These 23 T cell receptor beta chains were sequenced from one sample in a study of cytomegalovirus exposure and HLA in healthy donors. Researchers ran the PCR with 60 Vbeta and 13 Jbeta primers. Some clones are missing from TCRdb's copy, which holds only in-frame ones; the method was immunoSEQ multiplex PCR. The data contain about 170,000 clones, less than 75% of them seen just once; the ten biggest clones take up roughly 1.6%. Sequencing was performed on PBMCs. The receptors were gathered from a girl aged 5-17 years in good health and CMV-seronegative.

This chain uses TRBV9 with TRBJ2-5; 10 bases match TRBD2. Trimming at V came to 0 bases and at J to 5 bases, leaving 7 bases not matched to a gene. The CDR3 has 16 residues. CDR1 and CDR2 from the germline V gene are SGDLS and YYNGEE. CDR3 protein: CASSVDSAGGQETQYF. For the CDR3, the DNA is TGTGCCAGCAGCGTAGACTCAGCGGGGGGGCAGGAGACCCAGTACTTC.

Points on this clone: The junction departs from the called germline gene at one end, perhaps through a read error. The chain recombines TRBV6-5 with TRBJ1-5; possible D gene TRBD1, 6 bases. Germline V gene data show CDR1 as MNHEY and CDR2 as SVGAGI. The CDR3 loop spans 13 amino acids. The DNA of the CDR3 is TGTGCCAGCAGTTACTCGATTACCGGTCCTCAGGGGTTT. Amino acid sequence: CASSYSITGPQGF.

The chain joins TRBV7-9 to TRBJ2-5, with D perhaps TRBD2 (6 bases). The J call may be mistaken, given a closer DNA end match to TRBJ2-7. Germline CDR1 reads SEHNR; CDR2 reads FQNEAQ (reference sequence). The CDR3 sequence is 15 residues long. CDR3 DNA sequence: TGTGCCAGCAGCTCGACCCGGGGGAGCTCCTACGAGCAGTACTTC. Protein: CASSSTRGSSYEQYF.

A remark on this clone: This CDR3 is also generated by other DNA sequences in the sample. The CDR3 is CASSIAVNTEAFF. In nucleotides, the CDR3 is TGTGCCAGTAGTATAGCGGTGAACACTGAAGCTTTCTTT. V gene TRBV19 combines with J gene TRBJ1-1; the D is unclear. The CDR3 extends over 13 amino acids. Germline CDR1 reads LNHDA; CDR2 reads SQIVND (reference sequence). V shed 1 base and J shed 0 bases, with 3 bases lying between them. Together with reference TRBV19 and TRBJ1-1, the CDR3 gives the full variable domain: DGGITQSPKYLFRKEGQNVTLSCEQNLNHDAMYWYRQDPGQGLRLIYYSQIVNDFQKGDIAEGYSVSREKKESFPLTVTSAQKNPTAFYLCASSIAVNTEAFFGQGTRLTVV.

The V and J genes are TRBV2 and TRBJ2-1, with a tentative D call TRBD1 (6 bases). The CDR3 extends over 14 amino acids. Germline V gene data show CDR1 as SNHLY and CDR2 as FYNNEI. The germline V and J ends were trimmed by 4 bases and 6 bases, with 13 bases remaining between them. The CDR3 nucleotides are TGTGCCAGCAGTGTTAGACAGGTCACCAATGAGCAGTTCTTC. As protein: CASSVRQVTNEQFF.

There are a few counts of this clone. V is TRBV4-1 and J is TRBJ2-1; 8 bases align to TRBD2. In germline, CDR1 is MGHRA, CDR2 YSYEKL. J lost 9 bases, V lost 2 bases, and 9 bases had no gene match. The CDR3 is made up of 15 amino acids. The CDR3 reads CASSQSERGSGEQFF. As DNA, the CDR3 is TGCGCCAGCAGCCAATCGGAGCGGGGGAGTGGTGAGCAGTTCTTC.

CDR3: CASSPGQKPLNQPQHF. The CDR3 coding sequence is TGTGCCAGTAGCCCTGGACAGAAGCCTCTCAATCAGCCCCAGCATTTT. This chain links TRBV19 with TRBJ1-5, with D possibly being TRBD1 (6 bases). Trimming shortened V by 6 bases and J by 3 bases, and 18 bases separated the two germline ends. Germline CDR1 is LNHDA and CDR2 is SQIVND (reference sequence). There are 16 residues in the CDR3.

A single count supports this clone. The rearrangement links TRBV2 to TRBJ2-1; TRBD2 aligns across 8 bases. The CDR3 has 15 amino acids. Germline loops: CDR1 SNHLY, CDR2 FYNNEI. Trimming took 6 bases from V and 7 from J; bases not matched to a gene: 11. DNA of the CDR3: TGTGCCAGCAGGGTAAAGCGGGGGCCAGAAAATGAGCAGTTCTTC. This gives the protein CASRVKRGPENEQFF.

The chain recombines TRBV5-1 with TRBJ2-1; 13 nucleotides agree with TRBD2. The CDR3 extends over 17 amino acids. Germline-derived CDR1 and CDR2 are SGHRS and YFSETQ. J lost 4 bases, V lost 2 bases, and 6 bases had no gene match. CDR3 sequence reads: CASSLTSGGGIYNEQFF. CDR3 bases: TGCGCCAGCAGCTTAACTAGCGGGGGGGGAATATACAATGAGCAGTTCTTC.

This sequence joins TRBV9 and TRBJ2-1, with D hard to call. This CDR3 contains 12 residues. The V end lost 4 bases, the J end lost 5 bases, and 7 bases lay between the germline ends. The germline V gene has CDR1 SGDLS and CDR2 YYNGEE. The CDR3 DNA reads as TGTGCCAGCAGCCGCCAGGACAATGAGCAGTTCTTC. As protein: CASSRQDNEQFF.

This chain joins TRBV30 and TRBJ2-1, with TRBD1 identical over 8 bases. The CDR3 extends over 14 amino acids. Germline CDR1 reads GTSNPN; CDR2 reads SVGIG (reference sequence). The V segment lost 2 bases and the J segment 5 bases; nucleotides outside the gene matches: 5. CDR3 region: CAWSTGQGHNEQFF. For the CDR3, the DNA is TGTGCCTGGAGTACTGGACAGGGCCACAATGAGCAGTTCTTC. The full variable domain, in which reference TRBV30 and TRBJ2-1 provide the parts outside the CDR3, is SQTIHQWPATLVQPVGSPLSLECTVEGTSNPNLYWYRQAAGRGLQLLFYSVGIGQISSEVPQNLSASRPQDRQFILSSKKLLLSDSGFYLCAWSTGQGHNEQFFGPGTRLTVL.

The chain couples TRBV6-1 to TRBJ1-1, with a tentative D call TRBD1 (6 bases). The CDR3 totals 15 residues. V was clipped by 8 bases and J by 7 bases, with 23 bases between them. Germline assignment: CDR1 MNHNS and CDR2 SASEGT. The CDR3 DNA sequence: TGTGCCAGCGATCTGGCCGTCAGGGGACCACTTGAAGCTTTCTTT. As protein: CASDLAVRGPLEAFF.

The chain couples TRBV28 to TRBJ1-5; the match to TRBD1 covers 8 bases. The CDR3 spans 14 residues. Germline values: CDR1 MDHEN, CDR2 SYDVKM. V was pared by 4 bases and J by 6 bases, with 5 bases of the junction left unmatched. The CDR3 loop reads CASSSQGAIQPQHF. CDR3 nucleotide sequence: TGTGCCAGCAGTTCCCAGGGGGCGATTCAGCCCCAGCATTTT. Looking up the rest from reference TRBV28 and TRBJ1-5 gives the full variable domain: DVKVTQSSRYLVKRTGEKVFLECVQDMDHENMFWYRQDPGLGLRLIYFSYDVKMKEKGDIPEGYSVSREKKERFSLILESASTNQTSMYLCASSSQGAIQPQHFGDGTRLSIL.

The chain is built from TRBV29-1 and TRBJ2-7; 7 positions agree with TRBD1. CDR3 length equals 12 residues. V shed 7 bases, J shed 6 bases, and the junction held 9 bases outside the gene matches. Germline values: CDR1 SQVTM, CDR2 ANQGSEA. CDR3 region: CSAKTGQGEQYF. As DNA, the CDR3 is TGCAGCGCAAAGACAGGGCAGGGCGAGCAGTACTTC.

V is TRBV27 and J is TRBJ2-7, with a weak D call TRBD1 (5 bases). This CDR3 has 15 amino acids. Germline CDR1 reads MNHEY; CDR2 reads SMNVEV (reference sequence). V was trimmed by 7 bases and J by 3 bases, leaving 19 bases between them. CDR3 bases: TGTGCCAGCACCACGTCGGCAGGGTTAAACTACGAGCAGTACTTC. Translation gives CASTTSAGLNYEQYF.

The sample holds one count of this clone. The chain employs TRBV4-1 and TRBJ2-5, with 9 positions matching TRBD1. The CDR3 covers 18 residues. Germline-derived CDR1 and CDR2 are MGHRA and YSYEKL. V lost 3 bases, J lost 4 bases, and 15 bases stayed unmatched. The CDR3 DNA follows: TGCGCCAGCAGCCAGGGGGGATGGGGACAGGGTTTTAGAGAGACCCAGTACTTC. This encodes CASSQGGWGQGFRETQYF.

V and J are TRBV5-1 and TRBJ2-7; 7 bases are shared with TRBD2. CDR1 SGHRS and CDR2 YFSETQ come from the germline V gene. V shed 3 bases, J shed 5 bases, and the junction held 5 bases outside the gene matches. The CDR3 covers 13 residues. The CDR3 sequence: CASSSPAGNEQYF. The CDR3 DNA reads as TGCGCCAGCAGCTCACCAGCGGGGAACGAGCAGTACTTC.

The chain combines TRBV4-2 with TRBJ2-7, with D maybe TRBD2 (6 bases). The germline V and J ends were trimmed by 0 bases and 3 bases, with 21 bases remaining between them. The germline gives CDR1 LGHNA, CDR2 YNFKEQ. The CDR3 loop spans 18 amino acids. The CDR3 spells CASSQEGTGVGNFYEQYF. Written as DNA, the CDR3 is TGTGCCAGCAGCCAAGAAGGTACGGGGGTGGGGAACTTCTACGAGCAGTACTTC.

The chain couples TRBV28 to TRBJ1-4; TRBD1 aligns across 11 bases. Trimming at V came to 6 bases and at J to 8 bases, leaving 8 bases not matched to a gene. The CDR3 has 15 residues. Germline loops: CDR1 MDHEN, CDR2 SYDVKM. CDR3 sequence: CASSPDRGRKEKLFF. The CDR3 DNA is TGTGCCAGCAGCCCGGACAGGGGGCGCAAAGAAAAACTGTTTTTT. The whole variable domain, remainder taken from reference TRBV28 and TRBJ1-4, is DVKVTQSSRYLVKRTGEKVFLECVQDMDHENMFWYRQDPGLGLRLIYFSYDVKMKEKGDIPEGYSVSREKKERFSLILESASTNQTSMYLCASSPDRGRKEKLFFGSGTQLSVL.

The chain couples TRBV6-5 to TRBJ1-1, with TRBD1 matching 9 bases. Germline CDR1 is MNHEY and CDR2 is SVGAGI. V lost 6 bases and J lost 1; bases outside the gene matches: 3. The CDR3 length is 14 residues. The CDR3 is CASSPGQGNTEAFF. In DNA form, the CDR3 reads TGTGCCAGCAGCCCGGGACAGGGGAACACTGAAGCTTTCTTT.

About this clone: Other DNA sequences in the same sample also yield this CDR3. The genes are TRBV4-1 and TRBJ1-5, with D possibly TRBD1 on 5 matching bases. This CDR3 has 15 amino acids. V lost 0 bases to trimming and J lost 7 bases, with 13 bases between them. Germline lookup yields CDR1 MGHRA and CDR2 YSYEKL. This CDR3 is CASSQDQGVGQPQHF. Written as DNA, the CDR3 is TGCGCCAGCAGCCAAGATCAGGGTGTGGGCCAGCCCCAGCATTTT.

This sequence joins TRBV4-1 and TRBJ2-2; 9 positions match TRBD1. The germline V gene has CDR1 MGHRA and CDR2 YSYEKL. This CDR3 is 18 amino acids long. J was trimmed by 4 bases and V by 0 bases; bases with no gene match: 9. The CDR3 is CASSQDPVTGGITGELFF. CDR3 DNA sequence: TGCGCCAGCAGCCAAGATCCTGTGACAGGGGGAATCACCGGGGAGCTGTTTTTT.

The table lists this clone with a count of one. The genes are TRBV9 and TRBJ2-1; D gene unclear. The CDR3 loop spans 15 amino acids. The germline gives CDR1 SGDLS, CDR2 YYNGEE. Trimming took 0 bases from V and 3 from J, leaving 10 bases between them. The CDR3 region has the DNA TGTGCCAGCAGCGTAGGAGAACGGGTCTACAATGAGCAGTTCTTC. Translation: CASSVGERVYNEQFF. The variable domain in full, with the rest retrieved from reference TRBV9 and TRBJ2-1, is DSGVTQTPKHLITATGQRVTLRCSPRSGDLSVYWYQQSLDQGLQFLIQYYNGEERAKGNILERFSAQQFPDLHSELNLSSLELGDSALYFCASSVGERVYNEQFFGPGTRLTVL.